This TCR beta chain appears in the sequencing data of a study of cytomegalovirus exposure and HLA in healthy donors. Germline lookup yields CDR1 SGHVS and CDR2 FNYEAQ. Trimming removed 5 bases from V and 10 bases from J; junction bases left unmatched: 9. This CDR3 contains 16 residues. Researchers ran the PCR with 60 Vbeta and 13 Jbeta primers. TCRdb keeps only in-frame clones here, not all; method: immunoSEQ multiplex PCR. The table shows around 90,000 clones, with approximately 68% occurring only once. The clonotype comes from a boy aged 5-17 years in good health and CMV-seropositive. Input material: PBMCs. J is TRBJ2-1 and V is TRBV7-6, with 15 bases identical to TRBD2. The DNA of the CDR3 is TGTGCCAGCAGCCCCCGGACTAGCGGGGGGGTTGGGGAGCAGTTCTTC. It is translated as CASSPRTSGGVGEQFF.